The 2 T cell receptor beta chains given below trace back to one sample, sequenced in a study of CD8 T cells in ankylosing spondylitis. One entry per CDR3 protein, called by TCRdb with MiXCR from the 5' RACE reads. The table records 200,000 to 250,000 distinct CDR3 sequences, around 25% of them present only once. The sample comprised blood, either unsorted or a sorted T cell fraction (not recorded which). These receptors were collected from a male donor with ankylosing spondylitis or in good health (not recorded which).

This clonotype has a count of ten or more. The CDR3 DNA follows: TGTGCCAGCAGCGGCACGGCGGGTACCTACAATGAGCAGTTCTTC. Amino acids: CASSGTAGTYNEQFF. The V gene is TRBV7-3, the J gene TRBJ2-1; a possible D gene is TRBD2 (5 bases). CDR1 is SGHTA and CDR2 is FQGTGA in the germline V gene. The CDR3 consists of 15 residues. The germline V and J ends were trimmed by 5 bases and 2 bases, with 13 bases remaining between them.

The chain couples TRBV7-6 to TRBJ2-1, with a weak D call TRBD1 (6 bases). Trimming removed 2 bases at V and 9 bases at J, with 14 bases between. The CDR3 extends over 14 amino acids. CDR1 SGHVS and CDR2 FNYEAQ come from the germline V gene. In DNA, the CDR3 is TGTGCCAGCAGCTTACAAACAGGGTCGGGTGAGCAGTTCTTC. This translates into CASSLQTGSGEQFF.